A selection of T cell receptor beta chains follows, all from one sample in a study of blood T cell repertoires in COVID-19. Produced via immunoSEQ multiplex PCR; TCRdb's table is partial and in-frame only. Of about 74,000 clones in the sample, roughly four fifths were seen once. Sequencing was done on a sample of peripheral blood. The receptors shown here come from a man between 70 and 80 years old with acute or convalescent COVID-19. Each CDR3 is given with its conserved first and last residue. D genes are given only for firm matches. The size entry is marked missing in some rows and otherwise reads once, few, many or a size class.

TGTGCCAGCAGCTCCCCTCAAGGGGCGGCGGTGGACGAGCAGTACTTC | CASSSPQGAAVDEQYF | - | - | 16 | TRBJ2-7 | TRBV11-2
TGTGCCTGTATAAACCGCGGACTTCTCAATGAGCAGTTCTTC | CACINRGLLNEQFF | - | - | 14 | TRBJ2-1 | TRBV30
TGCAGTGCACCCACAGGGGCTGAGCAGTTCTTC | CSAPTGAEQFF | TRBD1 | - | 11 | TRBJ2-1 | TRBV20-1
TGCGCCAGCAGCTTGGTGTCTAGCGGCCCCCGGGAGCAGTTCTTC | CASSLVSSGPREQFF | TRBD2 | few | 15 | TRBJ2-1 | TRBV5-1
TGTGCCAGCAGCAAGGACAGAAACTATGGCTACACCTTC | CASSKDRNYGYTF | - | - | 13 | TRBJ1-2 | TRBV3-1/TRBV3-2
TGCGCCAGCAGCTCCGCCACAGGGGGCTCTTCACCCCTCCACTTT | CASSSATGGSSPLHF | TRBD1 | - | 15 | TRBJ1-6 | TRBV5-1
TGTGCCAGCAGTCCCGGGGGATACTCCTACGAGCAGTACTTC | CASSPGGYSYEQYF | - | - | 14 | TRBJ2-7 | TRBV28
TGTGCCAGCAGGAGGGTGGGCGTCGGAAACACCATATATTTT | CASRRVGVGNTIYF | - | - | 14 | TRBJ1-3 | TRBV6-5
TGTGCCAGTCGGGACAGGGCGGTTAATGGCTACACCTTC | CASRDRAVNGYTF | TRBD1 | - | 13 | TRBJ1-2 | TRBV19
TGTGCCAGCACCCTGCATCGGGGGGAAGCTTTCTTT | CASTLHRGEAFF | - | - | 12 | TRBJ1-1 | TRBV12-3/TRBV12-4
TGTGCCATCAGTGAGGGCCCCTCTAGCGGGAGTGTCGAGCAGTTCTTC | CAISEGPSSGSVEQFF | TRBD2 | - | 16 | TRBJ2-1 | TRBV10-3
TGCAGCGTTGCCCTCCCTAGCGGGAGAAGAGTCTCCTACAATGAGCAGTTCTTC | CSVALPSGRRVSYNEQFF | TRBD2 | - | 18 | TRBJ2-1 | TRBV29-1